The next 16 T cell receptor beta chains were all read from a single sample in a study of T cells in Graves' hyperthyroidism and ophthalmopathy. The source material, RNA transcripts, was used to amplify TCR beta CDR3 regions. The HTBI primer set drove a first-round RT-PCR of the TCR CDR3. A single record per CDR3 protein comes from TCRdb applying MiXCR to the multiplex PCR reads. In the table there are roughly 580,000 distinct CDR3 sequences, approximately 44% of which are singletons. Sequenced sample: peripheral blood or thyroid tissue (not recorded which). The receptor set was obtained from a woman between 18 and 30 years old with Graves' hyperthyroidism.

This clonotype turned up a few times. V usage is TRBV25-1 and J usage is TRBJ1-2, with D tentatively TRBD1 (5 bases). The CDR3 consists of 14 residues. Per the germline V gene, CDR1 is MGHDK and CDR2 is SYGVNS. Trimming shortened V by 5 bases and J by 5 bases, and 15 bases separated the two germline ends. The CDR3 loop reads CASSPTGTVYGYTF. CDR3 DNA sequence: TGTGCCAGCAGTCCTACCGGGACGGTATATGGCTACACCTTC.

The J gene is TRBJ1-2, the V gene TRBV6-5, with D hard to call. The CDR3 contains 14 residues. From germline, CDR1 is MNHEY and CDR2 SVGAGI. The germline V and J ends were trimmed by 0 bases and 5 bases, with 10 bases remaining between them. CDR3 nucleotides: TGTGCCAGCAGTTACTCAGCCCTGGGGTATGGCTACACCTTC. This encodes CASSYSALGYGYTF.

CDR3 loop: CSANDRIDSIEAFF. CDR3 nucleotides: TGCAGTGCTAACGATCGGATTGACAGTATTGAAGCTTTCTTT. The V gene is TRBV20-1, the J gene TRBJ1-1; D might be TRBD1 (5 bases). The CDR3 has 14 amino acids. Trimming stripped 4 bases from V and 7 bases from J, with 19 bases between. Germline V lookup: CDR1 DFQATT, CDR2 SNEGSKA (reference sequence).

This clonotype was detected a few times. The chain is built from TRBV20-1 and TRBJ2-7, with D possibly matching TRBD1 (6 bases). Germline assignment: CDR1 DFQATT and CDR2 SNEGSKA (reference sequence). CDR3 size: 13 residues. Trimming stripped 5 bases from V and 0 bases from J, with 11 bases between. CDR3 loop: CSAVRDNSYEQYF. CDR3 DNA sequence: TGCAGTGCTGTCCGGGACAACTCCTACGAGCAGTACTTC.

The chain joins TRBV19 to TRBJ2-7; weak D call: TRBD1 (6 bases). This CDR3 contains 15 residues. Germline CDR1 and CDR2: LNHDA and SQIVND (reference sequence). The V end lost 5 bases, the J end lost 2 bases, and 16 bases lay between the germline ends. CDR3 sequence reads: CASSRARGGPYEQYF. DNA for the CDR3: TGTGCCAGTAGTCGGGCGAGAGGGGGACCCTACGAGCAGTACTTC.

Notes on this clonotype: The junction and the germline gene differ at one end; a read error may be behind it. The V gene is TRBV7-3, the J gene TRBJ2-7; D remains unclear. The CDR3 totals 18 residues. CDR1 is SGHTA and CDR2 is FQGTGA in the germline V gene. CDR3 in amino acids: CASSQDLTDDTLTYEQYF. For the CDR3, the DNA is TGCGCCAGCAGCCAAGATCTGACGGACGACACCTTGACCTACGAGCAGTACTTC.

For this clonotype: The germline gene is not matched at one end of the junction; a read error may be the cause. The chain joins TRBV2 to TRBJ1-5; no firm D call. Germline V gene sequence: CDR1 SNHLY, CDR2 FYNNEI. This CDR3 is built from 14 residues. This CDR3 reads CASKTFDSNQPQHF. CDR3 nucleotides: TGTGCGAGCAAGACTTTCGATAGCAATCAGCCCCAGCATTTT.

J is TRBJ2-6 and V is TRBV11-2; the match to TRBD1 covers 7 bases. The length of the CDR3 is 17 residues. Germline V lookup: CDR1 SGHAT, CDR2 FQNNGV. J lost 4 bases, V lost 8 bases, and 14 bases had no gene match. CDR3 in amino acids: CASSRFDRVAGANVLTF. The CDR3 nucleotides read TGTGCCAGCTCACGATTTGACAGGGTAGCCGGGGCCAACGTCCTGACTTTC. The whole variable domain, remainder taken from reference TRBV11-2 and TRBJ2-6, is EAGVAQSPRYKIIEKRQSVAFWCNPISGHATLYWYQQILGQGPKLLIQFQNNGVVDDSQLPKDRFSAERLKGVDSTLKIQPAKLEDSAVYLCASSRFDRVAGANVLTFGAGSRLTVL.

Ten or more counts support this clonotype. V and J are TRBV20-1 and TRBJ2-5; TRBD1 aligns across 7 bases. The CDR3 sequence is 11 residues long. Germline CDR1 reads DFQATT; CDR2 reads SNEGSKA (reference sequence). V lost 6 bases and J lost 10; bases outside the gene matches: 8. The CDR3: CSALGQDDQYF. CDR3 bases: TGCAGTGCACTTGGACAGGACGACCAGTACTTC.

As for this clonotype: Its ends do not fully match the called genes, so a read error is possible. The J gene is TRBJ2-2, the V gene TRBV7-2, with a tentative D call TRBD2 (6 bases). This CDR3 has 15 residues. The germline V gene has CDR1 SGHTA and CDR2 FQGNSA. The CDR3 here is CASSLLTGEGGELLF. CDR3 nucleotide sequence: TGTGCCAGCAGCTTACTGACGGGAGAGGGCGGGGAGCTGCTTTTT.

In the case of this clonotype: This could be a read error, since a much larger clone is one nucleotide away. This chain uses TRBV19 with TRBJ1-5; 9 bases align to TRBD1. Germline V gives CDR1 LNHDA, CDR2 SQIVND (reference sequence). The CDR3 is 15 amino acids. The CDR3 DNA reads TGTGCCGGTAGCGCCGTGACAGGGGGGAATCAGCCCCAGCATTTT. Residues: CAGSAVTGGNQPQHF.

The CDR3 spells CASRDRDRASAGFF. The CDR3 nucleotides are TGTGCCAGCAGGGATCGCGACAGGGCCTCAGCAGGTTTCTTT. The chain couples TRBV2 to TRBJ1-1; 7 bases match TRBD1. The CDR3 is 14 residues long. Germline CDR1 and CDR2: SNHLY and FYNNEI. With V trimmed by 6 bases and J by 13 bases, 17 bases remained unmatched.

This clonotype was counted at least ten times. V and J are TRBV7-9 and TRBJ2-7; 7 bases map to TRBD1. Trimming cost V 5 bases and J 3 bases; bases outside gene matches: 4. Germline lookup yields CDR1 SEHNR and CDR2 FQNEAQ (reference sequence). CDR3 length: 13 residues. CDR3 amino acids: CASSRGGGYEQYF. The CDR3 coding sequence is TGTGCCAGCAGCCGAGGGGGCGGCTACGAGCAGTACTTC.

V and J are TRBV25-1 and TRBJ1-4; TRBD1 matches at 8 bases. The germline gives CDR1 MGHDK, CDR2 SYGVNS. V lost 6 bases and J lost 7; bases outside the gene matches: 13. This CDR3 has 16 amino acids. This CDR3 is CASSADRTGLGEKLFF. CDR3 coding DNA: TGTGCCAGCAGCGCTGACCGGACAGGGTTGGGTGAAAAACTGTTTTTT.

A few counts support this clonotype. The V and J genes are TRBV20-1 and TRBJ1-6, with D tentatively TRBD1 (6 bases). The V end was cut by 2 bases, the J end by 6 bases, with 17 bases between. The germline CDR1 and CDR2 sequences are DFQATT and SNEGSKA (reference sequence). The CDR3 loop spans 16 amino acids. Here the CDR3 DNA reads TGCAGTGCTAGATGGACAGATTCCCATCCTAATTCACCCCTCCACTTT. The encoded protein is CSARWTDSHPNSPLHF.

To note about this clonotype: A read error may produce the germline difference seen at one junction end. This CDR3 is CASSLRSGGAEGGELFF. CDR3 nucleotide sequence: TGCGCCAGCAGCCTCCGGTCCGGGGGCGCTGAGGGCGGGGAGCTGTTTTTT. The chain links TRBV7-3 to TRBJ2-2, with D tentatively TRBD1 or TRBD2 (6 bases each). The CDR3 extends over 17 amino acids. Per the germline V gene, CDR1 is SGHTA and CDR2 is FQGTGA.